A single sample gave rise to the 21 T cell receptor beta chains below, sequenced in a study of blood T cell repertoires in COVID-19 (dated by TCRdb to 2020 to 2022). Library method: the immunoSEQ multiplex PCR assay. TCRdb took over this immuneACCESS table, retaining in-frame rearrangements with V and J assigned. Such tables are incomplete; in checked studies, under half of the missing clones stem from an unresolved V gene, and the remainder is unexplained. The table for this sample lists around 250,000 clones; roughly 90% of them were counted only once. The top ten constitute 5.5% to 6.5% of the sample. The source material was peripheral blood. The receptor source for this set is a man aged 60-69 years with acute or convalescent COVID-19.

J is TRBJ2-3 and V is TRBV28; the D gene is possibly TRBD2 (7 bases). The CDR3 loop spans 17 amino acids. The V gene's germline CDR1 is MDHEN and CDR2 SYDVKM. Trimming cost V 6 bases and J 7 bases, with 26 bases left between them. CDR3 sequence reads: CASRPPAGAGVLNTQYF. The CDR3 DNA reads TGTGCCAGCAGACCCCCGGCGGGGGCGGGAGTCCTAAATACGCAGTATTTT.

The gene calls are TRBV6-5 and TRBJ2-1, with TRBD2 matching 8 bases. The CDR3 totals 13 residues. The V segment lost 11 bases and the J segment 5 bases; nucleotides outside the gene matches: 8. CDR1 MNHEY and CDR2 SVGAGI come from the germline V gene. CDR3 protein: CAHGRDLNNEQFF. The CDR3 nucleotides are TGTGCCCACGGGAGGGATTTAAACAATGAGCAGTTCTTC.

This rearrangement joins TRBV7-3 to TRBJ2-3; D is possibly TRBD2 (5 bases). Deletions cut 4 bases from V and 0 bases from J, with 11 bases between. The CDR3 totals 15 residues. Germline CDR1 reads SGHTA; CDR2 reads FQGTGA. The CDR3 region has the DNA TGTGCCAGCAGCTCGGACTTAACTAGCACAGATACGCAGTATTTT. It codes for CASSSDLTSTDTQYF.

This clone came up once. V and J are TRBV25-1 and TRBJ1-5, with D maybe TRBD1 (5 bases). Looked up from germline, CDR1 is MGHDK and CDR2 is SYGVNS. Trimming left V 4 bases short and J 7 bases short, with 17 bases between. This CDR3 has 15 amino acids. In DNA, the CDR3 is TGTGCCAGCAGTGGAACGGCGGGGGTAGAACAGCCCCAGCATTTT. Residues: CASSGTAGVEQPQHF.

The chain couples TRBV27 to TRBJ1-3; D is undetermined. Trimming stripped 2 bases from V and 0 bases from J, with 11 bases between. This CDR3 has 16 residues. The V gene's germline CDR1 is MNHEY and CDR2 SMNVEV (reference sequence). CDR3 bases: TGTGCCAGCAGTTTAAACGGCGGGTACTCTGGAAACACCATATATTTT. Its translation is CASSLNGGYSGNTIYF.

The chain carries TRBV7-2 and TRBJ2-7, with 8 bases matching TRBD2. From germline, CDR1 is SGHTA and CDR2 FQGNSA. The junction had 18 bases not matched to a gene; V was cut back by 5 bases and J by 3 bases. The CDR3 totals 18 residues. The CDR3 here is CASSLGGGRLAGHYEQYF. Written as DNA, the CDR3 is TGTGCCAGCAGCCTCGGCGGGGGGCGCCTAGCGGGCCACTACGAGCAGTACTTC.

This sequence joins TRBV7-2 and TRBJ2-7, with no clear D. The CDR3 is made up of 11 amino acids. Germline V CDR1 and CDR2: SGHTA, FQGNSA. Between the trimmed V and J ends, which lost 5 bases and 5 bases, there was a span of 7 bases. CDR3 DNA: TGTGCCAGCAGCCAGTACAACGAGCAGTACTTC. Translating gives CASSQYNEQYF. Complete variable domain (other parts from reference TRBV7-2 and TRBJ2-7): GAGVSQSPSNKVTEKGKDVELRCDPISGHTALYWYRQSLGQGLEFLIYFQGNSAPDKSGLPSDRFSAERTGGSVSTLTIQRTQQEDSAVYLCASSQYNEQYFGPGTRLTVT.

J is TRBJ1-2 and V is TRBV19; no clear D gene. The CDR3 length is 15 residues. Between the trimmed V and J ends, which lost 5 bases and 3 bases, there was a span of 16 bases. Germline V gene sequence: CDR1 LNHDA, CDR2 SQIVND (reference sequence). The CDR3 coding sequence is TGTGCCAGTAGTTCCGGCGGGGTCCGAGACTATGGCTACACCTTC. Its protein is CASSSGGVRDYGYTF.

This clone was recorded only once. J is TRBJ2-2 and V is TRBV18, with D possibly matching TRBD1 (6 bases). The CDR3 has 15 residues. Trimming shortened V by 2 bases and J by 0 bases, and 7 bases separated the two germline ends. In germline, CDR1 is KGHSH, CDR2 LQKENI. Here the CDR3 DNA reads TGTGCCAGCTCACCAGAGGGGGCGAACACCGGGGAGCTGTTTTTT. It yields the protein CASSPEGANTGELFF.

V and J are TRBV11-3 and TRBJ1-2; D not certain. The germline V gene has CDR1 SGHNT and CDR2 YENEEA. Between the trimmed V and J ends, which lost 3 bases and 5 bases, there was a span of 7 bases. The CDR3 contains 12 residues. For the CDR3, the DNA is TGTGCCAGCAGCTTCTCCCAGTATGGCTACACCTTC. This encodes CASSFSQYGYTF.

The CDR3 region has the DNA TGTGCCAGCAGTTACAGGCGCGGGAGCTCCTACAATGAGCAGTTCTTC. Amino acid sequence: CASSYRRGSSYNEQFF. This chain uses TRBV6-5 with TRBJ2-1, with 7 positions matching TRBD2. Germline loops: CDR1 MNHEY, CDR2 SVGAGI. The ends lost 2 bases at V and 0 bases at J; junction bases unmatched: 4. This CDR3 is 16 amino acids long.

The chain couples TRBV5-8 to TRBJ2-5, with 14 bases lining up with TRBD2. J was trimmed by 2 bases and V by 4 bases; bases with no gene match: 4. Germline loops: CDR1 SGHTS, CDR2 YDEGEE. The CDR3 consists of 16 residues. The CDR3 is CASSPRLAGGQETQYF. The CDR3 nucleotides read TGTGCCAGCAGCCCACGACTAGCGGGAGGGCAAGAGACCCAGTACTTC.

The rearrangement joins TRBV29-1 to TRBJ2-7, with a possible D match to TRBD1 (7 bases). Germline CDR1 is SQVTM and CDR2 is ANQGSEA. CDR3 length equals 14 residues. V was clipped by 2 bases and J by 2 bases, with 13 bases between them. For the CDR3, the DNA is TGCAGCGTTGAAAGCGGGCAGGGGGCCTACGAGCAGTACTTC. It is translated as CSVESGQGAYEQYF.

The chain recombines TRBV6-2 or TRBV6-3 with TRBJ2-1, with 10 bases fitting TRBD2. This CDR3 is built from 15 residues. J lost 10 bases, V lost 3 bases, and 9 bases had no gene match. CDR1 and CDR2 from the germline V gene are MNHEY and SVGEGT. CDR3 sequence reads: CASSYGLAGVGEQFF. The CDR3, as DNA: TGTGCCAGCAGTTATGGGCTAGCGGGAGTTGGAGAGCAGTTCTTC.

The genes are TRBV6-5 and TRBJ1-2; 7 positions agree with TRBD1. Germline V CDR1 and CDR2: MNHEY, SVGAGI. This CDR3 has 13 amino acids. The trim removed 4 bases at V and 6 bases at J, leaving 5 bases unmatched. The CDR3 region is CASSLQGYNGYTF. DNA for the CDR3: TGTGCCAGCAGTTTACAGGGGTATAATGGCTACACCTTC.

The chain is built from TRBV27 and TRBJ2-7, with 9 nucleotides matching TRBD2. The CDR3 spans 14 residues. V trimming: 6 bases; J trimming: 3 bases; junction bases outside the gene matches: 6. Germline V gives CDR1 MNHEY, CDR2 SMNVEV (reference sequence). CDR3 sequence reads: CASRTSGSYYEQYF. For the CDR3, the DNA is TGTGCCAGCAGGACTAGCGGCTCATACTACGAGCAGTACTTC.

The chain uses TRBV5-5 and TRBJ2-3, with TRBD1 identical over 8 bases. The CDR3 totals 15 residues. Germline CDR1 SGHKS, CDR2 YYEKEE (reference sequence). V lost 4 bases, J lost 0 bases, and 4 bases stayed unmatched. The CDR3 loop is CASSHRTGSTDTQYF. In nucleotides, the CDR3 is TGTGCCAGCAGCCACAGGACAGGGAGCACAGATACGCAGTATTTT.

The chain uses TRBV5-5 and TRBJ2-2, with D possibly TRBD2 on 5 matching bases. Germline V gene sequence: CDR1 SGHKS, CDR2 YYEKEE (reference sequence). The CDR3 is made up of 13 amino acids. Trimming stripped 5 bases from V and 2 bases from J, with 7 bases between. Written as DNA, the CDR3 is TGTGCCAGCAGAGGACTCAACACCGGGGAGCTGTTTTTT. Protein: CASRGLNTGELFF.

This sequence joins TRBV7-8 and TRBJ1-5, with 7 nucleotides matching TRBD1. Germline V lookup: CDR1 SGHVS, CDR2 FQNEAQ. The CDR3 contains 15 residues. V shed 5 bases, J shed 3 bases, and the junction held 7 bases outside the gene matches. Here the CDR3 reads CASSLLTGDNQPQHF. CDR3 DNA sequence: TGTGCCAGCAGCCTACTTACAGGGGACAATCAGCCCCAGCATTTT.

This clone was counted once. The rearrangement links TRBV6-1 to TRBJ1-3; D might be TRBD1 (6 bases). Germline V gene lookup returns CDR1 MNHNS and CDR2 SASEGT. The CDR3 covers 19 residues. Deletions cut 4 bases from V and 4 bases from J, with 26 bases between. The CDR3 sequence: CASSGPFGTILVSGNTIYF. The CDR3 DNA follows: TGTGCCAGCAGTGGTCCCTTCGGGACAATCCTCGTCTCCGGAAACACCATATATTTT.

This clone rates as medium-sized. The chain combines TRBV28 with TRBJ1-1; 7 nucleotides agree with TRBD1. The CDR3 consists of 12 residues. From germline, CDR1 is MDHEN and CDR2 SYDVKM. V was pared by 2 bases and J by 10 bases, with 4 bases of the junction left unmatched. The CDR3: CASSLQTGRAFF. The CDR3 DNA reads TGTGCCAGCAGTTTACAGACAGGGCGAGCTTTCTTT.